The TCR beta chain described here comes from a study of T cells after yellow fever vaccination. Findings and limits, study-wide: Reappearing after the booster were most of the clones from primary vaccination (roughly 96% CD4, 75% to 90% CD8).

V was shortened by 6 bases and J by 3 bases, with 23 bases between the two germline ends. Germline V CDR1 and CDR2: MDHEN, SYDVKM. The CDR3 has 17 amino acids. TCRdb analysed the 5' RACE reads with MiXCR anew, one entry per CDR3 protein. The repertoire consists of 250,000 to 350,000 distinct CDR3 sequences, with approximately 4% occurring once and the leading ten covering around 19%. Remarks on this clonotype: Its antigen is not identified.

The clonotype comes from a man aged 18 to 30 who received the YFV17D yellow fever vaccine. The material sequenced was PBMCs, taken 15 days after the yellow fever booster vaccination. The gene calls are TRBV28 and TRBJ1-2; maybe TRBD1 (5 bases). CDR3 nucleotide sequence: TGTGCCAGCAGAACAGTACTAGGGGAGGGGAGGTACTATGGCTACACCTTC. This encodes CASRTVLGEGRYYGYTF.